The clone carrying this T cell receptor (beta chain) was recorded a few times. As yet, its antigen is unknown. CDR1 SEHNR and CDR2 FQNEAQ come from the germline V gene (reference sequence). The CDR3 is 15 residues long. V was cut by 2 bases and J by 3 bases, with 11 bases left in between. The data were obtained in a study of T cells in Graves' hyperthyroidism and ophthalmopathy. Findings of the study overall: Most expanded thyroid clonotypes above 0.001 also appeared in blood. The model anticipated ophthalmopathy a median approximately 6.7 months pre-onset.

What was amplified from RNA transcripts were TCR beta CDR3 regions. RT-PCR in the first round (using the HTBI primer set) targeted the TCR CDR3. TCRdb processed the multiplex PCR reads anew with MiXCR; each CDR3 protein has one entry. The sample records about 420,000 distinct CDR3 sequences, around a sixth being singletons. Sequencing was done on a sample of blood. This chain connects TRBV7-9 to TRBJ2-1; a possible D gene is TRBD1 (6 bases). The sequence was collected from a woman under 30 with Graves' hyperthyroidism. The CDR3 sequence is CASSLIQGGYNEQFF. The CDR3, as DNA: TGTGCCAGCAGCTTAATACAGGGCGGCTACAATGAGCAGTTCTTC. Full variable domain (remainder filled in from reference TRBV7-9 and TRBJ2-1): DTGVSQNPRHKITKRGQNVTFRCDPISEHNRLYWYRQTLGQGPEFLTYFQNEAQLEKSRLLSDRFSAERPKGSFSTLEIQRTEQGDSAMYLCASSLIQGGYNEQFFGPGTRLTVL.